What follows are 24 T cell receptor beta chains derived from one specimen sequenced in a study of lymphopenia after photon versus proton radiotherapy. Sequencing used immunoSEQ multiplex PCR; TCRdb keeps in-frame clones, though not all of them. The data show some 170,000 clones, approximately 90% seen once. Sequencing used peripheral blood, obtained from a patient treated with photon-based radiotherapy. All receptors come from a man aged 45-65 years with gastric cancer.

The J gene is TRBJ1-5, the V gene TRBV5-6; tentatively, D is TRBD1 (5 bases). V was shortened by 1 base and J by 2 bases, with 13 bases between the two germline ends. Looked up from germline, CDR1 is SGHDT and CDR2 is YYEEEE. The CDR3 is 16 residues long. The CDR3 coding sequence is TGTGCCAGCAGCTTGAGGGAGGGGACTCGCAATCAGCCCCAGCATTTT. As protein: CASSLREGTRNQPQHF.

CDR3 nucleotides: TGTGCCAGCAGCATGAGGACTAGTTTCTTCACAGATACGCAGTATTTT. Encoded protein: CASSMRTSFFTDTQYF. This chain joins TRBV7-8 and TRBJ2-3, with TRBD2 identical over 7 bases. The V segment lost 5 bases and the J segment 2 bases; nucleotides outside the gene matches: 10. The CDR3 runs to 16 residues. The germline gives CDR1 SGHVS, CDR2 FQNEAQ.

The chain carries TRBV14 and TRBJ2-3; D remains unclear. V shed 4 bases and J shed 2 bases, with 10 bases lying between them. Germline V CDR1 and CDR2: SGHDN, FVKESK. The CDR3 totals 14 residues. CDR3: CASSLGGVTDTQYF. The CDR3 region has the DNA TGTGCCAGCAGCCTGGGTGGGGTCACAGATACGCAGTATTTT.

This rearrangement joins TRBV5-1 to TRBJ1-2; 8 bases align to TRBD1. This CDR3 has 14 amino acids. J was trimmed by 8 bases and V by 7 bases; bases with no gene match: 13. CDR1 is SGHRS, CDR2 YFSETQ, per germline. CDR3 loop: CASGPTGAFRGYTF. CDR3 bases: TGCGCCAGCGGCCCGACAGGGGCGTTTCGGGGCTACACCTTC.

The chain couples TRBV18 to TRBJ2-7; D gene ambiguous. The CDR3 has 13 amino acids. Between the trimmed V and J ends, which lost 0 bases and 3 bases, there was a span of 6 bases. The germline V gene encodes CDR1 KGHSH and CDR2 LQKENI. Written as DNA, the CDR3 is TGTGCCAGCTCACCACCGTCCTTCTACGAGCAGTACTTC. Residues: CASSPPSFYEQYF.

V is TRBV10-1 and J is TRBJ2-7; D unclear. Germline V gene sequence: CDR1 WNHNN, CDR2 SYGVQD (reference sequence). The length of the CDR3 is 17 residues. With 0 bases removed from V and 7 bases from J, the gap between germline ends came to 22 bases. This chain's CDR3 is CASSESLWTLPAMEQYF. The DNA of the CDR3 is TGCGCCAGCAGTGAGTCCCTCTGGACCCTCCCCGCCATGGAGCAGTACTTC.

Here the CDR3 DNA reads TGTGCCAGCAGTCCTACCGGGACCGAGAGAGATGAGCAGTTCTTC. Translation gives CASSPTGTERDEQFF. The chain combines TRBV2 with TRBJ2-1; D may correspond to TRBD1 or TRBD2 (5 bases each). Trimming shortened V by 5 bases and J by 8 bases, and 19 bases separated the two germline ends. CDR1 and CDR2 from the germline V gene are SNHLY and FYNNEI. CDR3 length: 15 residues.

This clone occurred a few times. CDR3 nucleotide sequence: TGTGCCAGTAGTACCGCCCCGACAGGCTATGGCTACACCTTC. This translates into CASSTAPTGYGYTF. This chain links TRBV19 with TRBJ1-2, with TRBD1 as a possible D gene (6 bases). Trimming removed 4 bases from V and 4 bases from J, with 13 bases in between. CDR1 is LNHDA and CDR2 is SQIVND in the germline V gene (reference sequence). The CDR3 runs 14 residues.

The table lists this clone with a count of one. The CDR3 bases are TGTGCCAGCAGTGCACGCCACAGGGAGGTCGGGGAGCTGTTTTTT. Amino acid sequence: CASSARHREVGELFF. V and J are TRBV27 and TRBJ2-2; D is perhaps TRBD1 or TRBD2 (6 bases each). Trimming left V 5 bases short and J 7 bases short, with 17 bases between. The CDR3 consists of 15 residues. Germline V gene data show CDR1 as MNHEY and CDR2 as SMNVEV (reference sequence).

The rearrangement links TRBV5-4 to TRBJ2-2, with 10 bases lining up with TRBD1. V lost 3 bases to trimming and J lost 4 bases; unmatched junction nucleotides: 9. Germline assignment: CDR1 SGHNT and CDR2 YYREEE (reference sequence). This CDR3 is built from 17 residues. This CDR3 is CASSWSGTGVSTGELFF. CDR3 DNA sequence: TGTGCCAGCAGCTGGTCCGGGACAGGGGTCTCCACCGGGGAGCTGTTTTTT.

This clone showed up just once. The V call is TRBV4-2, the J call TRBJ2-1; 8 bases align to TRBD2. Per the germline V gene, CDR1 is LGHNA and CDR2 is YNFKEQ. The CDR3 has 15 residues. V trimming: 4 bases; J trimming: 5 bases; junction bases outside the gene matches: 7. CDR3 nucleotide sequence: TGTGCCAGCAGCCTAGAGCGGGAGCGGGACAATGAGCAGTTCTTC. Protein: CASSLERERDNEQFF.

The gene calls are TRBV7-2 and TRBJ2-7; the D gene is possibly TRBD2 (6 bases). Germline CDR1 is SGHTA and CDR2 is FQGNSA. V dropped 3 bases and J dropped 5 bases, with 14 bases sitting between them. This CDR3 region has 14 residues. The CDR3 nucleotides read TGTGCCAGCAGCTTTGGAGGGAGTCGCGACGAGCAGTACTTC. It is translated as CASSFGGSRDEQYF.

CDR3 DNA: TGTGCCACCGAGGGACTAGCGGGAGACGAGCAGTACTTC. This translates into CATEGLAGDEQYF. The chain has TRBV10-3 and TRBJ2-7; 14 bases map to TRBD2. CDR1 and CDR2 (germline): ENHRY, SYGVKD. This CDR3 has 13 residues. The trim removed 10 bases at V and 5 bases at J, leaving 4 bases unmatched.

This clone was observed a single time. CDR3: CASSYPGQGRNEQYF. Written as DNA, the CDR3 is TGTGCCAGCAGTTACCCGGGACAGGGTCGGAACGAGCAGTACTTC. The genes are TRBV6-5 and TRBJ2-7; TRBD1 matches at 9 bases. The CDR3 has 15 residues. CDR1 is MNHEY, CDR2 SVGAGI, per germline. Germline trimming cut 2 bases from V and 5 bases from J; bases unmatched to any gene: 7.

V usage is TRBV27 and J usage is TRBJ2-3; the D gene is possibly TRBD2 (6 bases). The CDR3 runs to 17 residues. V lost 2 bases, J lost 6 bases, and 21 bases lay in between. Germline CDR1 and CDR2: MNHEY and SMNVEV (reference sequence). The CDR3 spells CASSLRLATRLRDTQYF. The CDR3 DNA is TGTGCCAGCAGTTTAAGGCTAGCGACCCGACTTCGGGATACGCAGTATTTT.

V gene TRBV14 combines with J gene TRBJ2-1, with 14 bases matching TRBD2. Germline trimming cut 4 bases from V and 7 bases from J; bases unmatched to any gene: 6. CDR1 and CDR2 from the germline V gene are SGHDN and FVKESK. CDR3 size: 16 residues. CDR3 in amino acids: CASSRGGTSGSNEQFF. CDR3 nucleotides: TGTGCCAGCAGCCGAGGGGGGACTAGCGGGAGTAATGAGCAGTTCTTC.

V is TRBV4-2 and J is TRBJ2-1; D not certain. CDR1 is LGHNA, CDR2 YNFKEQ, per germline. The CDR3 is 15 amino acids. Between the trimmed V and J ends, which lost 0 bases and 5 bases, there was a span of 11 bases. The chain's CDR3 is CASSQELALNNEQFF. The CDR3, as DNA: TGTGCCAGCAGCCAAGAATTGGCTTTGAACAATGAGCAGTTCTTC.

This rearrangement joins TRBV6-1 to TRBJ2-3; D not certain. V lost 0 bases, J lost 6 bases, and 7 bases lay in between. The CDR3 length is 13 residues. Germline CDR1 and CDR2: MNHNS and SASEGT. CDR3 amino acids: CASSEAKADTQYF. Here the CDR3 DNA reads TGTGCCAGCAGTGAAGCTAAGGCGGATACGCAGTATTTT.

The chain's CDR3 is CASTLAGEETQYF. In nucleotides, the CDR3 is TGTGCCAGCACCCTAGCGGGAGAAGAGACCCAGTACTTC. V gene TRBV7-8 combines with J gene TRBJ2-5; 10 bases agree with TRBD2. The germline CDR1 and CDR2 sequences are SGHVS and FQNEAQ. The length of the CDR3 is 13 residues. V trimming: 7 bases; J trimming: 3 bases; junction bases outside the gene matches: 2.

The rearrangement uses TRBV5-6 and TRBJ2-3; D not certain. This CDR3 contains 13 residues. Trimming left V 2 bases short and J 4 bases short, with 8 bases between. Germline-derived CDR1 and CDR2 are SGHDT and YYEEEE. CDR3 nucleotide sequence: TGTGCCAGCAGCTTTTGGGGTCCAGATACGCAGTATTTT. Translating gives CASSFWGPDTQYF.

The rearrangement uses TRBV7-9 and TRBJ2-2, with 8 bases identical to TRBD2. J lost 0 bases, V lost 8 bases, and 5 bases had no gene match. The CDR3 loop spans 15 amino acids. Looked up from germline, CDR1 is SEHNR and CDR2 is FQNEAQ (reference sequence). The CDR3 coding sequence is TGTGCCAGCCCCCCGGGACTAGCGAACACCGGGGAGCTGTTTTTT. Its protein product is CASPPGLANTGELFF.

A single count supports this clone. The genes are TRBV5-1 and TRBJ2-6, with 11 bases fitting TRBD2. The CDR3 consists of 21 residues. Germline V CDR1 and CDR2: SGHRS, YFSETQ. The V and J ends lost 4 bases and 0 bases, in that order; junction bases with no gene match: 15. Here the CDR3 DNA reads TGCGCCAGCAGCGCACGAAACTTAAACCTAGCGGGAGGCTCTGGGGCCAACGTCCTGACTTTC. This gives the protein CASSARNLNLAGGSGANVLTF.

The rearrangement links TRBV6-6 to TRBJ2-5, with 11 bases lining up with TRBD2. After removal of 6 bases from V and 5 bases from J, the junction contained 11 bases not matched to a gene. The CDR3 length is 16 residues. Germline assignment: CDR1 MNHNY and CDR2 SVGAGI (reference sequence). The CDR3 coding sequence is TGTGCCAGCAGCCAGGGGTTAGCGGGAGGGCAGGAGACCCAGTACTTC. It specifies CASSQGLAGGQETQYF.

The chain combines TRBV18 with TRBJ1-5; 8 positions agree with TRBD1. The trim removed 6 bases at V and 7 bases at J, leaving 8 bases unmatched. CDR3 length equals 14 residues. In germline, CDR1 is KGHSH, CDR2 LQKENI. DNA of the CDR3: TGTGCCAGCTCTCCCGGACAGGGTAGGCAGCCCCAGCATTTT. Residues: CASSPGQGRQPQHF.